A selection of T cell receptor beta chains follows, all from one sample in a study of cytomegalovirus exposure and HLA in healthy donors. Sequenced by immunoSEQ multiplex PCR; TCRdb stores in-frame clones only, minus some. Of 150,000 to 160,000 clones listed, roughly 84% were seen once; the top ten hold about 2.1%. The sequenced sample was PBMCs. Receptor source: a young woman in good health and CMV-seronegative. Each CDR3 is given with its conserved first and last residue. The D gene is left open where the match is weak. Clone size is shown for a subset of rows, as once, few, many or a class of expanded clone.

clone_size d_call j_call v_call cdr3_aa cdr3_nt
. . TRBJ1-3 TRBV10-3 CAISGQGLPGNTIYF TGTGCCATCAGTGGTCAGGGATTACCTGGAAACACCATATATTTT
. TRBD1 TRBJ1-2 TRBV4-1 CASSRTGGKDYGYTF TGCGCCAGCAGCCGGACAGGGGGGAAGGACTATGGCTACACCTTC
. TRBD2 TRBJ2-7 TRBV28 CASSLYPGLAGPPYEQYF TGTGCCAGCAGTTTATACCCCGGACTAGCGGGACCTCCCTACGAGCAGTACTTC
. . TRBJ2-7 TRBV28 CASRGLDSYEQYF TGTGCCAGCAGGGGCCTCGATTCCTACGAGCAGTACTTC
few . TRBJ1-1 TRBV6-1 CASSRGRKNTEAFF TGTGCCAGCAGTCGGGGTAGGAAGAACACTGAAGCTTTCTTT
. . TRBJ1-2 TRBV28 CASSFEGLHYGYTF TGTGCCAGCAGTTTCGAGGGTTTACACTATGGCTACACCTTC
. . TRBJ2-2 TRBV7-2 CASSSTGVGTGELFF TGTGCCAGCAGCTCGACGGGAGTTGGCACCGGGGAGCTGTTTTTT
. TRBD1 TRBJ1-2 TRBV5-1 CASSPPGQGRGYTF TGCGCCAGCAGCCCCCCGGGACAGGGACGCGGCTACACCTTC
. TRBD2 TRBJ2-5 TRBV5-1 CASSWGASGLETQYF TGCGCCAGCAGCTGGGGGGCTAGCGGGTTGGAGACCCAGTACTTC
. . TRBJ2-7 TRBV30 CAWSVVDSLQYF TGTGCCTGGAGTGTGGTGGACAGTCTGCAGTACTTC
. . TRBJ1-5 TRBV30 CAWSALRGQPQHF TGTGCCTGGAGTGCCCTTAGGGGACAGCCCCAGCATTTT
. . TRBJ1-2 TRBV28 CASSLTLPLNYGYTF TGTGCCAGCAGTTTAACCTTACCCCTAAACTATGGCTACACCTTC
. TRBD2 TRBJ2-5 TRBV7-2 CASSSGSGVETQYF TGTGCCAGCAGCTCCGGCAGCGGGGTGGAGACCCAGTACTTC
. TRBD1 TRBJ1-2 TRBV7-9 CASSFGQASDNYGYTF TGTGCCAGCAGCTTCGGACAGGCCTCCGATAACTATGGCTACACCTTC
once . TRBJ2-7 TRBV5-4 CASRHPRRYF TGTGCCAGCAGGCACCCAAGGAGGTACTTC
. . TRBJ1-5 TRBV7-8 CASSPVAGNQPQHF TGTGCCAGCAGTCCAGTGGCGGGGAATCAGCCCCAGCATTTT
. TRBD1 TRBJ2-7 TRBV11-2 CASSLLTGAREQYF TGTGCCAGCAGCCTATTAACAGGGGCGCGGGAGCAGTACTTC
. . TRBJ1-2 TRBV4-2 CASSRGQQLFPYGYTF TGTGCCAGCAGCCGAGGGCAGCAACTTTTTCCCTATGGCTACACCTTC
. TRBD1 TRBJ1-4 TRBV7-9 CASSLTGNEKLFF TGTGCCAGCAGCTTGACAGGGAATGAAAAACTGTTTTTT
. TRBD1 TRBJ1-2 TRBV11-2 CASSLGQGDYGYTF TGTGCCAGCAGCTTGGGACAGGGGGACTATGGCTACACCTTC
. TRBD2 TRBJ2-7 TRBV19 CASSMSGSPSYEQYF TGTGCCAGTAGTATGAGCGGGAGCCCCTCCTACGAGCAGTACTTC
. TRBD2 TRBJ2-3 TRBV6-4 CASSPSGGGTDTQYF TGTGCCAGCAGTCCTAGCGGGGGGGGCACAGATACGCAGTATTTT
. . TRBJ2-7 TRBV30 CAWSAGPEQYF TGTGCCTGGAGCGCAGGGCCCGAGCAGTACTTC
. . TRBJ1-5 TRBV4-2 CASSQEPGDSNQPQHF TGTGCCAGCAGCCAAGAGCCCGGGGATAGCAATCAGCCCCAGCATTTT
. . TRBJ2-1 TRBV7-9 CASSSPKRKTSYNEQFF TGTGCCAGCAGCTCCCCCAAGAGGAAAACCTCCTACAATGAGCAGTTCTTC
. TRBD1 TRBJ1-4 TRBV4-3 CASSQDRDRGQFF TGCGCCAGCAGCCAAGATCGGGACAGGGGGCAGTTTTTT
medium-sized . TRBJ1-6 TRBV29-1 CSVLAQEGSPLHF TGCAGCGTTCTCGCGCAGGAGGGATCACCCCTCCACTTT
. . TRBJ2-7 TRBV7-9 CASSLLQGGKYF TGTGCCAGCAGCTTATTGCAGGGAGGAAAGTACTTC
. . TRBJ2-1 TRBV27 CASKWGGARNEQFF TGTGCCAGCAAGTGGGGGGGGGCCCGGAATGAGCAGTTCTTC
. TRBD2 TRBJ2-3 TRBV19 CASSTPGAGGDTQYF TGTGCCAGTAGTACCCCAGGAGCGGGAGGGGACACGCAGTATTTT
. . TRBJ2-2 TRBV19 CASRSLQANTGELFF TGTGCCAGTAGATCTTTACAGGCGAACACCGGGGAGCTGTTTTTT
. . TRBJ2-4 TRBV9 CASSARGASTTIQYF TGTGCCAGCAGCGCACGGGGAGCCTCTACCACCATTCAGTACTTC